One and the same sample provided the 21 T cell receptor beta chains below, sequenced in a study of cytomegalovirus exposure and HLA in healthy donors. Method: immunoSEQ multiplex PCR; TCRdb's copy keeps in-frame clones and lacks some. Of about 330,000 clones detected, 86% appear once; the ten largest clones hold 0.75% to 0.85%. The material sequenced was PBMCs. These receptors all come from a woman aged 18-29 years in good health and CMV-seronegative.

V gene TRBV7-9 combines with J gene TRBJ2-7, with D unclear. The CDR3 runs to 13 residues. CDR1 and CDR2 (germline): SEHNR, FQNEAQ (reference sequence). Trimming cost V 4 bases and J 7 bases, with 14 bases left between them. The CDR3 sequence is CASSSYPGEEQYF. CDR3 sequence (DNA): TGTGCCAGCAGCTCTTACCCCGGAGAGGAGCAGTACTTC.

The rearrangement joins TRBV18 to TRBJ1-2; 9 nucleotides agree with TRBD1. The CDR3 runs 13 residues. Germline CDR1 and CDR2: KGHSH and LQKENI. V gave up 1 base and J gave up 6 bases; unmatched junction bases: 0. For the CDR3, the DNA is TGTGCCAGCTCACCACGGACAGGGGATGGCTACACCTTC. Translated, it gives CASSPRTGDGYTF. The full variable domain, completed using reference TRBV18 and TRBJ1-2, is NAGVMQNPRHLVRRRGQEARLRCSPMKGHSHVYWYRQLPEEGLKFMVYLQKENIIDESGMPKERFSAEFPKEGPSILRIQQVVRGDSAAYFCASSPRTGDGYTFGSGTRLTVV.

The V gene is TRBV6-1, the J gene TRBJ1-2, with a weak D call TRBD1 (5 bases). V lost 2 bases, J lost 2 bases, and 12 bases lay in between. Germline CDR1 reads MNHNS; CDR2 reads SASEGT. The length of the CDR3 is 15 residues. CDR3 in amino acids: CASSESRGPNYGYTF. DNA of the CDR3: TGTGCCAGCAGTGAATCAAGGGGCCCAAACTATGGCTACACCTTC.

Note on this clone: The sample has other DNA sequences that encode this CDR3 too. The chain is built from TRBV4-3 and TRBJ2-7, with TRBD1 as a possible D gene (6 bases). Germline V lookup: CDR1 LGHNA, CDR2 YSLEER. This CDR3 is 15 amino acids long. Trimming took off 0 bases at V and 0 bases at J, with 9 bases between the two ends. CDR3 amino acids: CASSQDAGDSYEQYF. The CDR3 DNA sequence: TGCGCCAGCAGCCAAGATGCAGGGGACTCCTACGAGCAGTACTTC.

This chain uses TRBV2 with TRBJ2-7; D is perhaps TRBD1 (6 bases). Germline CDR1 reads SNHLY; CDR2 reads FYNNEI. The CDR3 spans 13 residues. V was clipped by 10 bases and J by 7 bases, with 20 bases between them. The CDR3 DNA sequence: TGTGCCACCCATCCGGGACACACAAGGGAGCAGTACTTC. Protein sequence: CATHPGHTREQYF.

The V and J genes are TRBV7-3 and TRBJ2-1, with D possibly TRBD2 on 5 matching bases. Per the germline V gene, CDR1 is SGHTA and CDR2 is FQGTGA. The V end was cut by 2 bases, the J end by 7 bases, with 15 bases between. The CDR3 consists of 15 residues. The CDR3 DNA reads TGTGCCAGCAGCTTACGTAGAGGGATTAGGAATGAGCAGTTCTTC. Translated: CASSLRRGIRNEQFF. The full variable domain, in which reference TRBV7-3 and TRBJ2-1 provide the parts outside the CDR3, is GAGVSQTPSNKVTEKGKYVELRCDPISGHTALYWYRQSLGQGPEFLIYFQGTGAADDSGLPNDRFFAVRPEGSVSTLKIQRTERGDSAVYLCASSLRRGIRNEQFFGPGTRLTVL.

This clone is a singleton in its sample. V and J are TRBV19 and TRBJ2-4, with TRBD2 matching over 9 bases. There are 18 residues in the CDR3. The V and J ends lost 6 bases and 1 base, in that order; junction bases with no gene match: 13. Germline CDR1 reads LNHDA; CDR2 reads SQIVND (reference sequence). The CDR3 region is CASSFMAGGPTAKNIQYF. CDR3 DNA: TGTGCCAGTAGCTTTATGGCGGGAGGGCCAACGGCCAAAAACATTCAGTACTTC.

V is TRBV9 and J is TRBJ2-1; 12 bases line up with TRBD2. The germline gives CDR1 SGDLS, CDR2 YYNGEE. The V and J ends lost 0 bases and 9 bases, in that order; junction bases with no gene match: 1. The CDR3 has 14 amino acids. The CDR3 spells CASSVGLAGAEQFF. CDR3 in DNA: TGTGCCAGCAGCGTAGGACTAGCGGGAGCTGAGCAGTTCTTC.

This chain connects TRBV13 to TRBJ2-7, with 8 bases matching TRBD2. V lost 4 bases and J lost 3; bases outside the gene matches: 5. The CDR3 spans 14 residues. Germline lookup yields CDR1 PRHDT and CDR2 FYEKMQ (reference sequence). For the CDR3, the DNA is TGTGCCAGCAGCTCGCGGACTAGCTTCTACGAGCAGTACTTC. Protein product: CASSSRTSFYEQYF.

The V and J genes are TRBV7-3 and TRBJ2-7; D gene unclear. Trimming took off 4 bases at V and 4 bases at J, with 17 bases between the two ends. The CDR3 contains 15 residues. In germline, CDR1 is SGHTA, CDR2 FQGTGA. In DNA, the CDR3 is TGTGCCAGCAGCTCCCAGCCTGGATCCGGGTACGAGCAGTACTTC. It codes for CASSSQPGSGYEQYF. Full variable domain (outside the CDR3, taken from reference TRBV7-3 and TRBJ2-7): GAGVSQTPSNKVTEKGKYVELRCDPISGHTALYWYRQSLGQGPEFLIYFQGTGAADDSGLPNDRFFAVRPEGSVSTLKIQRTERGDSAVYLCASSSQPGSGYEQYFGPGTRLTVT.

CDR3 protein: CASSQDRGFGYTF. CDR3 nucleotides: TGCGCCAGCAGCCAAGATCGGGGGTTTGGCTACACCTTC. The chain joins TRBV4-3 to TRBJ1-2; D may be TRBD1 (5 bases). Trimming took off 0 bases at V and 7 bases at J, with 9 bases between the two ends. CDR3 length equals 13 residues. Looked up from germline, CDR1 is LGHNA and CDR2 is YSLEER.

This chain connects TRBV9 to TRBJ2-4; TRBD2 agrees at 8 bases. The length of the CDR3 is 16 residues. Losses at the gene ends were 4 bases for V and 1 base for J; bases not matched to a gene: 7. CDR1 and CDR2 (germline): SGDLS, YYNGEE. The CDR3 region is CASSSTSGPAKNIQYF. In DNA form, the CDR3 reads TGTGCCAGCAGCTCTACTAGCGGACCCGCCAAAAACATTCAGTACTTC.

The CDR3 region has the DNA TGTGCCAGCAGCTATGAAGGGACTAGTGATAATGAGCAGTTCTTC. It yields the protein CASSYEGTSDNEQFF. The rearrangement joins TRBV11-3 to TRBJ2-1; 8 positions agree with TRBD2. CDR1 and CDR2 (germline): SGHNT, YENEEA. Trimming at V came to 4 bases and at J to 7 bases, leaving 9 bases not matched to a gene. The CDR3 consists of 15 residues. The full variable domain, completed using reference TRBV11-3 and TRBJ2-1, is EAGVVQSPRYKIIEKKQPVAFWCNPISGHNTLYWYLQNLGQGPELLIRYENEEAVDDSQLPKDRFSAERLKGVDSTLKIQPAELGDSAVYLCASSYEGTSDNEQFFGPGTRLTVL.

The genes are TRBV19 and TRBJ2-7, with D possibly being TRBD1 (5 bases). The V end was cut by 5 bases, the J end by 7 bases, with 15 bases between. The CDR3 runs to 13 residues. From germline, CDR1 is LNHDA and CDR2 SQIVND (reference sequence). This CDR3 reads CASSEDSLLEQYF. DNA of the CDR3: TGTGCCAGTAGTGAAGACAGCCTGTTGGAGCAGTACTTC.

V and J are TRBV6-1 and TRBJ1-5; 7 positions agree with TRBD1. This CDR3 region has 14 residues. Looked up from germline, CDR1 is MNHNS and CDR2 is SASEGT. The V segment lost 5 bases and the J segment 1 base; nucleotides outside the gene matches: 2. CDR3 in amino acids: CASSRTGSNQPQHF. For the CDR3, the DNA is TGTGCCAGCAGTAGGACAGGCAGCAATCAGCCCCAGCATTTT.

As DNA, the CDR3 is TGTGCCAGCAGTGATCTAGCGGGAGGGATCGAGCAGTACTTC. Its protein product is CASSDLAGGIEQYF. The rearrangement uses TRBV2 and TRBJ2-7; 12 bases are shared with TRBD2. V lost 3 bases and J lost 6; bases outside the gene matches: 3. Per germline, CDR1 SNHLY and CDR2 FYNNEI. The CDR3 sequence is 14 residues long.

V is TRBV19 and J is TRBJ2-2; 10 bases agree with TRBD2. The trim removed 4 bases at V and 5 bases at J, leaving 7 bases unmatched. This CDR3 has 16 amino acids. Germline V gene sequence: CDR1 LNHDA, CDR2 SQIVND (reference sequence). CDR3 nucleotide sequence: TGTGCCAGTAGTACAAGCGGGAGGGGGCGAACCGGGGAGCTGTTTTTT. Its protein product is CASSTSGRGRTGELFF.

The genes are TRBV28 and TRBJ1-1, with TRBD1 matching 8 bases. The CDR3 sequence is 16 residues long. Looked up from germline, CDR1 is MDHEN and CDR2 is SYDVKM. Trimming took 7 bases from V and 1 from J; bases not matched to a gene: 11. CDR3 DNA: TGTGCCAGCAAACGGACAGGGAGCTGGACGAACACTGAAGCTTTCTTT. Residues: CASKRTGSWTNTEAFF.

The chain combines TRBV28 with TRBJ1-1, with D perhaps matching TRBD1 (5 bases). V was cut by 5 bases and J by 3 bases, with 16 bases left in between. The CDR3 is made up of 15 amino acids. Germline V lookup: CDR1 MDHEN, CDR2 SYDVKM. The DNA of the CDR3 is TGTGCCAGCAGTGGACCAAGGGGCTCGGACACTGAAGCTTTCTTT. Its protein product is CASSGPRGSDTEAFF.

This chain connects TRBV2 to TRBJ1-4, with TRBD1 matching 7 bases. The ends lost 2 bases at V and 0 bases at J; junction bases unmatched: 3. The CDR3 sequence is 16 residues long. CDR1 and CDR2 (germline): SNHLY, FYNNEI. CDR3 sequence reads: CASSERGRPTNEKLFF. The CDR3 coding sequence is TGTGCCAGCAGTGAAAGGGGGCGGCCAACTAATGAAAAACTGTTTTTT. The full variable domain, completed using reference TRBV2 and TRBJ1-4, is EPEVTQTPSHQVTQMGQEVILRCVPISNHLYFYWYRQILGQKVEFLVSFYNNEISEKSEIFDDQFSVERPDGSNFTLKIRSTKLEDSAMYFCASSERGRPTNEKLFFGSGTQLSVL.

The J gene is TRBJ1-1, the V gene TRBV5-1; D is uncertain. V gave up 7 bases and J gave up 7 bases, with 14 bases separating them. The CDR3 is 12 amino acids. The germline V gene has CDR1 SGHRS and CDR2 YFSETQ. The CDR3 region is CASGDGAFEAFF. The CDR3 nucleotides read TGCGCCAGCGGAGACGGAGCCTTTGAAGCTTTCTTT.